This passage covers 3 T cell receptor beta chains from one sample sequenced in a study of blood T cells in healthy people across ages (dated by TCRdb to about 2015). The library relied on 5' RACE. The listed sequencing device is Illumina HiSeq 2500. A second PCR of roughly 6 to 12 cycles was performed with a sample-barcoded 5' primer and a J-beta primer mix. TCRdb's own reprocessing of the public reads used fastp at Q25 and MiXCR and kept productive beta chains. Rows with one shared CDR3 protein collapse into an entry with the most common genes and DNA. The sample data list about 970,000 distinct CDR3 sequences, and roughly 50% of these were observed just once. Of the sample, about 21% is held by the ten largest clones. Material for sequencing was blood. The origin of the receptors is an older woman in good health.

This clonotype was detected only a few times. The chain combines TRBV7-2 with TRBJ1-4; no reliable D call. Trimming took off 3 bases at V and 3 bases at J, with 8 bases between the two ends. Per the germline V gene, CDR1 is SGHTA and CDR2 is FQGNSA. CDR3 length: 14 residues. The CDR3 protein is CASSFFGANEKLFF. CDR3 bases: TGTGCCAGCAGCTTCTTCGGGGCTAATGAAAAACTGTTTTTT.

The chain carries TRBV11-2 and TRBJ2-7, with TRBD1 as a possible D gene (6 bases). V lost 2 bases to trimming and J lost 5 bases, with 16 bases between them. The CDR3 extends over 15 amino acids. Germline CDR1 reads SGHAT; CDR2 reads FQNNGV. CDR3 in DNA: TGTGCCAGCAGCTTATTTGGCCAGGGGAGCGACGAGCAGTACTTC. Translated, it gives CASSLFGQGSDEQYF.

The chain recombines TRBV12-3 or TRBV12-4 with TRBJ2-3, with a possible D match to TRBD1 (6 bases). This CDR3 has 16 amino acids. Trimming took 5 bases from V and 0 from J, leaving 15 bases between them. CDR3 bases: TGTGCCAGCAGTCCACTCGGGACATCTAGCACAGATACGCAGTATTTT. Its protein is CASSPLGTSSTDTQYF.